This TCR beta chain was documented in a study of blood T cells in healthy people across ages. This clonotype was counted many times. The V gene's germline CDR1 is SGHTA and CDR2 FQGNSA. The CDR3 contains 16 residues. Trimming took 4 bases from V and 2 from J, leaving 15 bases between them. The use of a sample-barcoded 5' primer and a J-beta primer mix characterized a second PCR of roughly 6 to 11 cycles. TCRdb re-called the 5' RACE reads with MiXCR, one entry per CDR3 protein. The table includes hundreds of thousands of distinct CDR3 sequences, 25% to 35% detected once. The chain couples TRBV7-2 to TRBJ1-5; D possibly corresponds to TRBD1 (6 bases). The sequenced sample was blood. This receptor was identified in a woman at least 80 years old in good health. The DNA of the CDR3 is TGTGCCAGCAGCTCCCTACAGGGAATAGGCAATCAGCCCCAGCATTTT. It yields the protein CASSSLQGIGNQPQHF.